This T cell receptor beta chain was identified during a study of shared clonotypes between healthy human individuals. Study outcomes and limitations: Across subsets, estimated richness was generally greater for naive than for memory populations.

TCRdb's table, derived via immunoSEQ multiplex PCR, lists solely in-frame clones and lacks some. The profile shows hundreds of thousands of clones, nearly 95% of them singletons. This CDR3 spans 15 amino acids. Germline trimming cut 2 bases from V and 6 bases from J; bases unmatched to any gene: 9. Per the germline V gene, CDR1 is SGDLS and CDR2 is YYNGEE. About this clone: What it binds is not known.

Naive-designated CD8 cells lacked CD45RO, were positively enriched for CCR7, and omitted terminally differentiated effector memory CD45RA+ cells. The receptor was derived from a man younger than 40 in good health. The rearrangement links TRBV9 to TRBJ2-7; 9 bases map to TRBD2. The sample comprised naive CD8+ T cells sorted from blood. Written as DNA, the CDR3 is TGTGCCAGCAGCGTGTACCCTAGCGGGACGGTCGAGCAGTACTTC. Its protein is CASSVYPSGTVEQYF. The complete variable domain, with remaining parts taken from reference TRBV9 and TRBJ2-7, reads DSGVTQTPKHLITATGQRVTLRCSPRSGDLSVYWYQQSLDQGLQFLIQYYNGEERAKGNILERFSAQQFPDLHSELNLSSLELGDSALYFCASSVYPSGTVEQYFGPGTRLTVT.